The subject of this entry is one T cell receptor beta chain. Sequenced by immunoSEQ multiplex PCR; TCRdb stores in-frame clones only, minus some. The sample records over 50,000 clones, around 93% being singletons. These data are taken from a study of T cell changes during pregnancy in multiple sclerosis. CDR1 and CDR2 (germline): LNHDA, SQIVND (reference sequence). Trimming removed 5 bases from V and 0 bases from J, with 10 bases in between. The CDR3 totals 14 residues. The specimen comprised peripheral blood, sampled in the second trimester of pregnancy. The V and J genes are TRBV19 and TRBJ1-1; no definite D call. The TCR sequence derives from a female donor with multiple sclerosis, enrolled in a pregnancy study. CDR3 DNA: TGTGCCAGTAGTCGGAGAAACATGAACACTGAAGCTTTCTTT. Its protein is CASSRRNMNTEAFF.